This record concerns one T cell receptor beta chain sequence. The antigen remains unidentified. CD4+ cells yielded CD45RA+ naive and CD45RA-negative memory subsets. An even split of each subset's genomic DNA across several immunoSEQ plates was performed. Generated by immunoSEQ multiplex PCR, the TCRdb table keeps only in-frame clones and is missing some. This sample yields about 1.1 million clones, of which 78% are seen a single time; 0.52% belongs to the top ten. The CDR3 contains 15 residues. V was clipped by 1 base and J by 0 bases; unmatched bases: 0. The germline V gene encodes CDR1 MGHRA and CDR2 YSYEKL. This sample was taken from a study of shared clonotypes between healthy human individuals. Points from the study as a whole: Generation probabilities of non-shared clonotypes were lower (relative to those shared by all four donors). Larger estimated richness was generally recorded for naive subsets relative to memory subsets.

This sequence was found in a man aged 18-30 years in good health. Some clones in this sample may be carry-over from other donors' samples. The genes are TRBV4-1 and TRBJ2-1; TRBD2 aligns across 7 bases. Sequenced sample: memory CD4+ T cells from PBMCs. The subset: CD45RA-negative fraction. CDR3 in amino acids: CASSQGDYSYNEQFF. Written as DNA, the CDR3 is TGCGCCAGCAGCCAAGGGGACTACTCCTACAATGAGCAGTTCTTC.